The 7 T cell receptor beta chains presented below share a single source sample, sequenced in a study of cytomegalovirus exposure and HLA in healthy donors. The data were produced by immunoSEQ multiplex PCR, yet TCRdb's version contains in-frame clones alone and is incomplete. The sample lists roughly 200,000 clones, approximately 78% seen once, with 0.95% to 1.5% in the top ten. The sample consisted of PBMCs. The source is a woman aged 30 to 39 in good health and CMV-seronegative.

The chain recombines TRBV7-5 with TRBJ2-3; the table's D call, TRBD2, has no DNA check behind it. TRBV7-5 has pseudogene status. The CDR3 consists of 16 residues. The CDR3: CVRSPPRRVVTDTQYF. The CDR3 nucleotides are TGTGTCAGAAGCCCACCCAGGCGGGTCGTTACAGATACGCAGTATTTT.

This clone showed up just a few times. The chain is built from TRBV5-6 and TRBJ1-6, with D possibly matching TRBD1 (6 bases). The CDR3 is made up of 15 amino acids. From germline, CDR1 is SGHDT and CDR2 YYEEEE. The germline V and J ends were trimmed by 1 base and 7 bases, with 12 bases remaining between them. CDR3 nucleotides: TGTGCCAGCAGCTTGTGGGGGCGAAGGAATTCACCCCTCCACTTT. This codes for CASSLWGRRNSPLHF.

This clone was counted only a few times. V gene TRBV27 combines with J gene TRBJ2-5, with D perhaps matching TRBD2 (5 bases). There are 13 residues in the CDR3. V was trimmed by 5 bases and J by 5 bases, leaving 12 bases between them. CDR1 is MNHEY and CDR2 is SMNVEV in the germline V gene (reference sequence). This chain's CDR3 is CASSATRLETQYF. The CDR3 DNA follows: TGTGCCAGCAGTGCTACTAGGTTGGAGACCCAGTACTTC.

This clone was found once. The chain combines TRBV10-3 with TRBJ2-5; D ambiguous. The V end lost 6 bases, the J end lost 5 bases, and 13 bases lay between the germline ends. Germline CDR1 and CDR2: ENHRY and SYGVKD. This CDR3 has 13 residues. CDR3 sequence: CAIREPSGETQYF. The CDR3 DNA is TGTGCCATCAGAGAGCCGTCCGGGGAGACCCAGTACTTC.

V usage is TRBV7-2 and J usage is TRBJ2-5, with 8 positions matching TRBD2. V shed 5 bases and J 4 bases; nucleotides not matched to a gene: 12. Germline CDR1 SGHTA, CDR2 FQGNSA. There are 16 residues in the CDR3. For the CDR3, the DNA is TGTGCCAGCAGCCCCCCTCCGGGGGGGCCGGTAGAGACCCAGTACTTC. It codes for CASSPPPGGPVETQYF. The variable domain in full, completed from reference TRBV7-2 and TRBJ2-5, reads GAGVSQSPSNKVTEKGKDVELRCDPISGHTALYWYRQSLGQGLEFLIYFQGNSAPDKSGLPSDRFSAERTGGSVSTLTIQRTQQEDSAVYLCASSPPPGGPVETQYFGPGTRLLVL.

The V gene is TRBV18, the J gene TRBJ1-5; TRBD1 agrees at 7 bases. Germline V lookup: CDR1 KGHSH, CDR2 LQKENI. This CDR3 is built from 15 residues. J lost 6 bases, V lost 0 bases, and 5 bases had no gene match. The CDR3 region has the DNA TGTGCCAGCTCACCACCCGGACAGGCGGTTCAGCCCCAGCATTTT. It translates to CASSPPGQAVQPQHF.

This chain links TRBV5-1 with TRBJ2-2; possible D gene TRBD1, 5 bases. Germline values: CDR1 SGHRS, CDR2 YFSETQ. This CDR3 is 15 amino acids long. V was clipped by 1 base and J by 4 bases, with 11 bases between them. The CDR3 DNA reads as TGCGCCAGCAGCTTGTCAGGGTTAGGCACCGGGGAGCTGTTTTTT. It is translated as CASSLSGLGTGELFF.